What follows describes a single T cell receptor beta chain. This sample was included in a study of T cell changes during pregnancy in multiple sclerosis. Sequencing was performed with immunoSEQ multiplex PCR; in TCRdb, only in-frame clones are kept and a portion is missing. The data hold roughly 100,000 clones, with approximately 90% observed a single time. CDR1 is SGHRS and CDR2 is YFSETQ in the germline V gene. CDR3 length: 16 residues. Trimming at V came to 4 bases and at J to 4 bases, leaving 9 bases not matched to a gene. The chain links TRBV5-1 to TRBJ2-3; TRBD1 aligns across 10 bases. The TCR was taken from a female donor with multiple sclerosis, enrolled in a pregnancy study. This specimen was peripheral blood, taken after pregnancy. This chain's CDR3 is CASSPVDRGSSDTQYF. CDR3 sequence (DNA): TGCGCCAGCAGCCCCGTGGACAGGGGGTCATCAGATACGCAGTATTTT. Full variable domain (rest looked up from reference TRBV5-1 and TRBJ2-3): KAGVTQTPRYLIKTRGQQVTLSCSPISGHRSVSWYQQTPGQGLQFLFEYFSETQRNKGNFPGRFSGRQFSNSRSEMNVSTLELGDSALYLCASSPVDRGSSDTQYFGPGTRLTVL.